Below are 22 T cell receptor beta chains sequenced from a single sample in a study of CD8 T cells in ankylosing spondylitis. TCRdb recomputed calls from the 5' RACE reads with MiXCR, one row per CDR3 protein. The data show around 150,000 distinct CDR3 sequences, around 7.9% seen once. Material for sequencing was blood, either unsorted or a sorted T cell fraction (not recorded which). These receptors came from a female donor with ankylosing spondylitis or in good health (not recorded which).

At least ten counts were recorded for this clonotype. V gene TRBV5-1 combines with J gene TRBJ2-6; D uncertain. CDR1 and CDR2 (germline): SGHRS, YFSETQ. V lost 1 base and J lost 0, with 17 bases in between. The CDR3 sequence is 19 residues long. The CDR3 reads CASSLSLHSLSSGANVLTF. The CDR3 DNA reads TGCGCCAGCAGCTTGAGCCTTCACAGCCTGAGCTCTGGGGCCAACGTCCTGACTTTC.

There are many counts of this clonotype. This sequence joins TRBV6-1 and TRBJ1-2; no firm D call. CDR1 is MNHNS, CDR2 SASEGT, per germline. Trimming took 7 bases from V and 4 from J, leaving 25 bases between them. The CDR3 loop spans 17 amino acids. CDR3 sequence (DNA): TGTGCCAGCACTCACGAGGCGCAGGCCCCCGCGGGCTATGGCTACACCTTC. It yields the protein CASTHEAQAPAGYGYTF.

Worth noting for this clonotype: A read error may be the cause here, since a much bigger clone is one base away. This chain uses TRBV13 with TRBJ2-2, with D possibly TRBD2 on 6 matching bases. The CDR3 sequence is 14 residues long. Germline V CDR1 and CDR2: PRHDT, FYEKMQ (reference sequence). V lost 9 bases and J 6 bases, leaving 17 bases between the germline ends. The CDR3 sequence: CARSTGLLSGELFF. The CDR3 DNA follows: TGTGCCAGGAGCACCGGACTACTCTCCGGGGAGCTGTTTTTT.

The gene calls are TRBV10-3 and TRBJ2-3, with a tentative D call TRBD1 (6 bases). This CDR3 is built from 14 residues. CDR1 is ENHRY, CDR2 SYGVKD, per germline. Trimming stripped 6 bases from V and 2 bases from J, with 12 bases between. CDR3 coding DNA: TGTGCCATCAGCTCCGGGACAAACACAGATACGCAGTATTTT. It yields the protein CAISSGTNTDTQYF.

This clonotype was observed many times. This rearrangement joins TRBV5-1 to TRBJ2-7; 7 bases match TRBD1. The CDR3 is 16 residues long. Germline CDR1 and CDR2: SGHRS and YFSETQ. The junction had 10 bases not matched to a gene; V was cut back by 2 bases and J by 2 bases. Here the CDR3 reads CASSFAPGQITYEQYF. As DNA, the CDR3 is TGCGCCAGCAGCTTCGCTCCGGGACAGATCACCTACGAGCAGTACTTC.

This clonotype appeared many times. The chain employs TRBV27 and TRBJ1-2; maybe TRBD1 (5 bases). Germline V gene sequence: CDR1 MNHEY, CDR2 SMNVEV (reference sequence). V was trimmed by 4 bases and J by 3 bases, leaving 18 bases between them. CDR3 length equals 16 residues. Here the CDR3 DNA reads TGTGCCAGCAGTTCCGTAGGCGGGGCGCTAGACTATGGCTACACCTTC. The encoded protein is CASSSVGGALDYGYTF.

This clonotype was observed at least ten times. CDR3: CASSSRTGKSEELFF. CDR3 nucleotides: TGTGCCAGCAGCTCCCGGACAGGGAAGTCGGAGGAGCTGTTTTTT. The V gene is TRBV5-6, the J gene TRBJ2-2, with 8 bases that match TRBD1. Trimming at V came to 3 bases and at J to 10 bases, leaving 11 bases not matched to a gene. The CDR3 covers 15 residues. Germline V CDR1 and CDR2: SGHDT, YYEEEE.

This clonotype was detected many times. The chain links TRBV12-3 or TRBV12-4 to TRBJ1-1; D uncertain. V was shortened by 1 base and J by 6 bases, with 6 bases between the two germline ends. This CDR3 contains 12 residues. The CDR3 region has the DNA TGTGCCAGCAGTTTAGGTCGGCCTGAAGCTTTCTTT. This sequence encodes CASSLGRPEAFF.

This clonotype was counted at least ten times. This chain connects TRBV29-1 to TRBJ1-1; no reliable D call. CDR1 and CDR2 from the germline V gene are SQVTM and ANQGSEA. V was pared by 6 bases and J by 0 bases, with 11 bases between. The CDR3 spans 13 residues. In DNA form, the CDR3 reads TGCAGCGTGGCAGGATACATGAACACTGAAGCTTTCTTT. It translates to CSVAGYMNTEAFF.

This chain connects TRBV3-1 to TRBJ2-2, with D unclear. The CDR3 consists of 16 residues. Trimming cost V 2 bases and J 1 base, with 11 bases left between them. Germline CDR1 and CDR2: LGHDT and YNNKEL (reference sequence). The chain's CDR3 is CASSQRITLNTGELFF. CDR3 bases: TGTGCCAGCAGCCAACGGATCACCCTGAACACCGGGGAGCTGTTTTTT.

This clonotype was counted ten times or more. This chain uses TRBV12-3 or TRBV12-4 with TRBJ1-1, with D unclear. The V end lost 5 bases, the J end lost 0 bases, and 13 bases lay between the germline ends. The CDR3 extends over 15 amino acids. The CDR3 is CASSPGAVMNTEAFF. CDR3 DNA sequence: TGTGCCAGCAGTCCCGGTGCTGTTATGAACACTGAAGCTTTCTTT.

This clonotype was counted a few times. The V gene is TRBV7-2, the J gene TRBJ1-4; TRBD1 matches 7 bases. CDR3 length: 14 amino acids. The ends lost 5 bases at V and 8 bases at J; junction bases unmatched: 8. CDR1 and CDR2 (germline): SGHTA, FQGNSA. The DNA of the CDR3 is TGTGCCAGCAGCCCGGACAGGCGCTACGAAAAACTGTTTTTT. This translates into CASSPDRRYEKLFF. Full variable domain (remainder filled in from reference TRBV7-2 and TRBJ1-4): GAGVSQSPSNKVTEKGKDVELRCDPISGHTALYWYRQSLGQGLEFLIYFQGNSAPDKSGLPSDRFSAERTGGSVSTLTIQRTQQEDSAVYLCASSPDRRYEKLFFGSGTQLSVL.

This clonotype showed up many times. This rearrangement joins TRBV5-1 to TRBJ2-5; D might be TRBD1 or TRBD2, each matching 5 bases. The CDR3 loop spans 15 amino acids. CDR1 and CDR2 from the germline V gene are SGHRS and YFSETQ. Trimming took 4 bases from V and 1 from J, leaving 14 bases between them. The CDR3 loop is CASSPRVTAQETQYF. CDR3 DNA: TGCGCCAGCAGCCCGAGGGTGACAGCCCAAGAGACCCAGTACTTC. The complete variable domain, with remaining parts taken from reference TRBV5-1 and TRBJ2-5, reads KAGVTQTPRYLIKTRGQQVTLSCSPISGHRSVSWYQQTPGQGLQFLFEYFSETQRNKGNFPGRFSGRQFSNSRSEMNVSTLELGDSALYLCASSPRVTAQETQYFGPGTRLLVL.

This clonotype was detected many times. CDR3 region: CASSTKGQGVRSPLHF. The CDR3 DNA reads TGTGCCAGTAGTACCAAGGGACAGGGAGTTCGCTCACCCCTCCACTTT. The chain combines TRBV19 with TRBJ1-6; TRBD1 matches at 9 bases. With V trimmed by 4 bases and J by 10 bases, 11 bases remained unmatched. CDR3 length: 16 residues. Germline CDR1 reads LNHDA; CDR2 reads SQIVND (reference sequence).

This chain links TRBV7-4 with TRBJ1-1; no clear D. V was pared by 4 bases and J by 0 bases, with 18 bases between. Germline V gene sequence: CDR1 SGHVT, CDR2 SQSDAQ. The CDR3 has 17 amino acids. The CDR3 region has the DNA TGTGCCAGCAGCTCCGAGCTCACAACAGAGCTGAACACTGAAGCTTTCTTT. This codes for CASSSELTTELNTEAFF.

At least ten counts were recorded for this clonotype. The CDR3 here is CASSFSQGHGNEQFF. The CDR3 coding sequence is TGTGCCAGCAGCTTTAGTCAGGGTCATGGCAATGAGCAGTTCTTC. This chain joins TRBV7-2 and TRBJ2-1; a weak D match, TRBD1 (5 bases). The CDR3 is 15 residues long. Trimming left V 3 bases short and J 6 bases short, with 15 bases between. The germline V gene has CDR1 SGHTA and CDR2 FQGNSA.

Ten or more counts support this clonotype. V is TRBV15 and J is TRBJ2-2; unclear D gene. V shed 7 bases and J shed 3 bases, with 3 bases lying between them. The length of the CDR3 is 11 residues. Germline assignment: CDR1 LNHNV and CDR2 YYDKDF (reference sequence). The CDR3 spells CATTDTGELFF. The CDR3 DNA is TGTGCCACCACGGACACCGGGGAGCTGTTTTTT. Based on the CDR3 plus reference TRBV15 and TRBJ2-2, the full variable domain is DAMVIQNPRYQVTQFGKPVTLSCSQTLNHNVMYWYQQKSSQAPKLLFHYYDKDFNNEADTPDNFQSRRPNTSFCFLDIRSPGLGDTAMYLCATTDTGELFFGEGSRLTVL.

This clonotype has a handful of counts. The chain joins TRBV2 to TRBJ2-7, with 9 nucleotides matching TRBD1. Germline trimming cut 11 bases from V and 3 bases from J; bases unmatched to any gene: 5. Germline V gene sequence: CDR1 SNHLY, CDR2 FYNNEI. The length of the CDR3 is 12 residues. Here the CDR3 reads CAGGQGLYEQYF. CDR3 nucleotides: TGTGCCGGGGGACAGGGCCTCTACGAGCAGTACTTC.

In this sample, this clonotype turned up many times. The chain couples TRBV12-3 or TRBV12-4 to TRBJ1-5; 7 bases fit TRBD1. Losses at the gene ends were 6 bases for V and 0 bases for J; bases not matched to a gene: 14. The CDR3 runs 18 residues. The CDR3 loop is CASRTLRGQGHSNQPQHF. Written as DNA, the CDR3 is TGTGCCAGCAGGACACTGAGGGGGCAGGGCCATAGCAATCAGCCCCAGCATTTT.

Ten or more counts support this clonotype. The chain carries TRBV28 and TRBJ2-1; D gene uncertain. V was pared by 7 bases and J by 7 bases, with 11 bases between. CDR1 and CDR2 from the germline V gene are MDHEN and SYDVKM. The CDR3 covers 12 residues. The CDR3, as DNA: TGTGCCAGCAATTTTAACGGGAATGAGCAGTTCTTC. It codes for CASNFNGNEQFF.

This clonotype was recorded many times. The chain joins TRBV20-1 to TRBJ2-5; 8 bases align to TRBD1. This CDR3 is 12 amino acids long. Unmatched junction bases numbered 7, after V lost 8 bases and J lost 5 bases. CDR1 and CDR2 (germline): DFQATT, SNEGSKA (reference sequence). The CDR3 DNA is TGCAGTCAACAGGGGGATAAGGAGACCCAGTACTTC. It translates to CSQQGDKETQYF.

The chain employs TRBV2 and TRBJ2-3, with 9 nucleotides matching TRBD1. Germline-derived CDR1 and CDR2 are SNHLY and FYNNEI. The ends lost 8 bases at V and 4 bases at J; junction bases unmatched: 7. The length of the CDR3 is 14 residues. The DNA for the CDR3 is TGTGCCAGCGACTCGGGACAGGGCCCAGATACGCAGTATTTT. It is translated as CASDSGQGPDTQYF.